This T cell receptor beta chain is from a study of OX40 agonist ivuxolimab in advanced cancers. Trimming at V came to 7 bases and at J to 6 bases, leaving 3 bases not matched to a gene. CDR3 length: 13 amino acids. Germline V lookup: CDR1 SNHLY, CDR2 FYNNEI. Produced via immunoSEQ multiplex PCR; TCRdb's table is partial and in-frame only. The sample yields about 79,000 clones, roughly 94% seen once. The chain uses TRBV2 and TRBJ2-1; TRBD2 aligns across 10 bases. This sample comprised CD4+ or CD8+ T cells sorted from blood, obtained in a trial of the OX40 agonist ivuxolimab. The receptor comes from an adult with an advanced solid tumor such as melanoma, head and neck, liver or kidney cancer. CDR3 amino acids: CASTGTSANEQFF. CDR3 nucleotide sequence: TGTGCCAGCACCGGGACTAGCGCCAATGAGCAGTTCTTC. Filled out from reference TRBV2 and TRBJ2-1, the complete variable domain reads EPEVTQTPSHQVTQMGQEVILRCVPISNHLYFYWYRQILGQKVEFLVSFYNNEISEKSEIFDDQFSVERPDGSNFTLKIRSTKLEDSAMYFCASTGTSANEQFFGPGTRLTVL.